Detailed here is one TCR beta chain. The data stem from a study of T cells after yellow fever vaccination. Study background: The fractions with low cell numbers were processed using SMART-Seq v4 Ultra Low Input.

The CDR3 contains 15 residues. Germline trimming cut 6 bases from V and 4 bases from J; bases unmatched to any gene: 10. Germline CDR1 is KGHSH and CDR2 is LQKENI. Each CDR3 protein gets one entry after TCRdb re-called the 5' RACE reads with MiXCR. This sample carries more than 95,000 distinct CDR3 sequences, 7.5% to 10% of them seen once, and the ten largest clones take 30% to 50%. The sequence was obtained from a man aged 18 to 29 who received the YFV17D yellow fever vaccine. This chain links TRBV18 with TRBJ2-5; 8 positions agree with TRBD2. The input for sequencing was CD8+ T cells sorted from PBMCs, taken on the day of the yellow fever booster vaccination. The CDR3 protein is CASSLRLALAETQYF. The CDR3 bases are TGTGCCAGCTCGCTACGACTAGCGCTGGCAGAGACCCAGTACTTC.